These 29 T cell receptor beta chains were all obtained from the same sample, sequenced in a study of CD4+ T cells in melanoma. Clones were read by immunoSEQ multiplex PCR, and TCRdb kept only the in-frame ones, dropping some. Of 140,000 or so clones in the sample, roughly 91% were seen once. The receptors were sampled from a human donor with melanoma.

The chain links TRBV10-3 to TRBJ1-2, with TRBD1 matching 9 bases. Germline CDR1 and CDR2: ENHRY and SYGVKD. This CDR3 has 14 amino acids. V lost 0 bases, J lost 7 bases, and 3 bases stayed unmatched. The CDR3 coding sequence is TGTGCCATCAGTGAGTCGACAGGGGGGAGTGGCTACACCTTC. Amino acid sequence: CAISESTGGSGYTF.

The chain links TRBV5-1 to TRBJ1-2; maybe TRBD1 (6 bases). This CDR3 comprises 15 residues. Looked up from germline, CDR1 is SGHRS and CDR2 is YFSETQ. V lost 0 bases and J lost 1, with 10 bases in between. The DNA of the CDR3 is TGCGCCAGCAGCTTGGGGGCAGGGGATAACTATGGCTACACCTTC. Its translation is CASSLGAGDNYGYTF.

The chain has TRBV4-1 and TRBJ1-2; perhaps TRBD1 as D (5 bases). This CDR3 comprises 17 residues. Per germline, CDR1 MGHRA and CDR2 YSYEKL. Trimming cost V 3 bases and J 0 bases, with 17 bases left between them. The CDR3 DNA follows: TGCGCCAGCAGCCACACGGCGGGGCAGAACCCTAACTATGGCTACACCTTC. This gives the protein CASSHTAGQNPNYGYTF.

The V and J genes are TRBV6-1 and TRBJ2-2; 10 bases are a match to TRBD1. Trimming took 7 bases from V and 6 from J; bases not matched to a gene: 8. This CDR3 has 15 amino acids. Germline CDR1 reads MNHNS; CDR2 reads SASEGT. The CDR3 DNA is TGTGCCAGCACTCGGACAGGGGGAGGCCCCGGGGAGCTGTTTTTT. It specifies CASTRTGGGPGELFF.

V gene TRBV5-1 combines with J gene TRBJ2-7; perhaps TRBD1 as D (7 bases). Deletions cut 2 bases from V and 2 bases from J, with 14 bases between. Germline values: CDR1 SGHRS, CDR2 YFSETQ. This CDR3 region has 15 residues. The CDR3 nucleotides are TGCGCCAGCAGCTTCGCTGGGGGGACAGCCTACGAGCAGTACTTC. Protein: CASSFAGGTAYEQYF.

V and J are TRBV15 and TRBJ2-5; TRBD2 is a possible D gene (6 bases). CDR3 length: 16 amino acids. From germline, CDR1 is LNHNV and CDR2 YYDKDF (reference sequence). Trimming left V 0 bases short and J 0 bases short, with 11 bases between. The CDR3 spells CATSREASAYQETQYF. The CDR3, as DNA: TGTGCCACCAGCAGAGAGGCTAGCGCCTACCAAGAGACCCAGTACTTC.

This clone showed up just once. In DNA, the CDR3 is TGTGCCAGCAGCTTCGACAGCTATTCACCCCTCCACTTT. Encoded protein: CASSFDSYSPLHF. This chain joins TRBV13 and TRBJ1-6, with a weak D call TRBD1 (5 bases). The CDR3 covers 13 residues. Germline loops: CDR1 PRHDT, CDR2 FYEKMQ (reference sequence). Trimming pared 3 bases from V and 8 bases from J, leaving 8 bases between. The full variable domain, with the rest looked up from reference TRBV13 and TRBJ1-6, is AAGVIQSPRHLIKEKRETATLKCYPIPRHDTVYWYQQGPGQDPQFLISFYEKMQSDKGSIPDRFSAQQFSDYHSELNMSSLELGDSALYFCASSFDSYSPLHFGNGTRLTVT.

The chain has TRBV2 and TRBJ1-2, with D possibly matching TRBD1 (6 bases). V was pared by 4 bases and J by 7 bases, with 22 bases between. Germline V gene lookup returns CDR1 SNHLY and CDR2 FYNNEI. The CDR3 is made up of 16 amino acids. The CDR3 sequence is CASSGWTVPSRGGYTF. CDR3 DNA: TGTGCCAGCAGTGGTTGGACAGTCCCTAGTCGTGGTGGCTACACCTTC.

This rearrangement joins TRBV5-1 to TRBJ1-1; a weak D match, TRBD1 (5 bases). CDR1 and CDR2 from the germline V gene are SGHRS and YFSETQ. The ends were cut back, 0 bases at V and 5 bases at J, with 11 bases in the middle. The CDR3 sequence is 14 residues long. This CDR3 is CASSLEGHGTEAFF. The CDR3 DNA reads as TGCGCCAGCAGCTTGGAGGGGCATGGGACTGAAGCTTTCTTT.

The rearrangement uses TRBV5-1 and TRBJ2-1; no reliable D call. Looked up from germline, CDR1 is SGHRS and CDR2 is YFSETQ. The CDR3 is 11 amino acids. Trimming stripped 7 bases from V and 4 bases from J, with 6 bases between. This CDR3 reads CASRQYNEQFF. The CDR3 DNA reads TGCGCCAGCCGTCAGTACAATGAGCAGTTCTTC. The whole variable domain, remainder taken from reference TRBV5-1 and TRBJ2-1, is KAGVTQTPRYLIKTRGQQVTLSCSPISGHRSVSWYQQTPGQGLQFLFEYFSETQRNKGNFPGRFSGRQFSNSRSEMNVSTLELGDSALYLCASRQYNEQFFGPGTRLTVL.

The gene calls are TRBV30 and TRBJ1-3, with D hard to call. Trimming cost V 3 bases and J 4 bases, with 10 bases left between them. Germline values: CDR1 GTSNPN, CDR2 SVGIG (reference sequence). The CDR3 runs to 13 residues. CDR3 bases: TGTGCCTGGAGGCGAGAGATGGGAAACACCATATATTTT. Translating gives CAWRREMGNTIYF.

The CDR3 DNA sequence: TGTGCCAGCAGCGCGACAGGGTGGGAGGATCAGCCCCAGCATTTT. Encoded protein: CASSATGWEDQPQHF. The genes are TRBV2 and TRBJ1-5; TRBD1 agrees at 7 bases. J was trimmed by 5 bases and V by 6 bases; bases with no gene match: 10. CDR1 and CDR2 (germline): SNHLY, FYNNEI. This CDR3 comprises 15 residues.

The V gene is TRBV7-9, the J gene TRBJ2-3; 12 bases agree with TRBD2. Germline V lookup: CDR1 SEHNR, CDR2 FQNEAQ (reference sequence). The CDR3 contains 16 residues. Trimming cost V 5 bases and J 2 bases; bases outside gene matches: 5. The CDR3 sequence: CASSRRTSGVTDTQYF. In DNA form, the CDR3 reads TGTGCCAGCAGCCGGAGGACTAGCGGGGTCACAGATACGCAGTATTTT.

The V call is TRBV7-3, the J call TRBJ2-5, with unresolved D. The CDR3 consists of 14 residues. Trimming pared 6 bases from V and 1 base from J, leaving 12 bases between. Per germline, CDR1 SGHTA and CDR2 FQGTGA. The CDR3 loop is CASRFGPSQETQYF. The CDR3 nucleotides read TGTGCCAGCAGATTCGGACCCTCCCAAGAGACCCAGTACTTC.

This clone was found once. The chain combines TRBV18 with TRBJ2-5, with D maybe TRBD1 (6 bases). Trimming stripped 4 bases from V and 5 bases from J, with 14 bases between. Germline V CDR1 and CDR2: KGHSH, LQKENI. The CDR3 has 14 residues. DNA for the CDR3: TGTGCCAGCTCACTGCAGGGGTTGAGGGAGACCCAGTACTTC. This codes for CASSLQGLRETQYF. Full variable domain (rest looked up from reference TRBV18 and TRBJ2-5): NAGVMQNPRHLVRRRGQEARLRCSPMKGHSHVYWYRQLPEEGLKFMVYLQKENIIDESGMPKERFSAEFPKEGPSILRIQQVVRGDSAAYFCASSLQGLRETQYFGPGTRLLVL.

The chain couples TRBV19 to TRBJ1-5, with 7 bases that match TRBD1. J was trimmed by 3 bases and V by 5 bases; bases with no gene match: 10. This CDR3 is built from 16 residues. Germline CDR1 reads LNHDA; CDR2 reads SQIVND (reference sequence). CDR3 protein: CASSPRRGQVNQPQHF. The CDR3 nucleotides read TGTGCCAGTAGTCCTCGTCGCGGACAGGTCAATCAGCCCCAGCATTTT.

V usage is TRBV19 and J usage is TRBJ1-1; tentative D call: TRBD1 (5 bases). The V gene lost 4 bases and the J gene lost 5 bases, with 8 bases spanning the gap. CDR3 length: 12 amino acids. From germline, CDR1 is LNHDA and CDR2 SQIVND (reference sequence). The CDR3 region is CASSNKGTEAFF. CDR3 nucleotide sequence: TGTGCCAGTAGTAACAAGGGGACTGAAGCTTTCTTT. The full variable domain, with the rest looked up from reference TRBV19 and TRBJ1-1, is DGGITQSPKYLFRKEGQNVTLSCEQNLNHDAMYWYRQDPGQGLRLIYYSQIVNDFQKGDIAEGYSVSREKKESFPLTVTSAQKNPTAFYLCASSNKGTEAFFGQGTRLTVV.

J is TRBJ2-7 and V is TRBV6-6, with D possibly TRBD2 on 5 matching bases. Trimming pared 0 bases from V and 9 bases from J, leaving 12 bases between. CDR3 size: 13 residues. Per the germline V gene, CDR1 is MNHNY and CDR2 is SVGAGI (reference sequence). The CDR3: CASSYSKEAAQYF. CDR3 DNA: TGTGCCAGCAGTTACTCTAAGGAGGCAGCGCAGTACTTC.

The V and J genes are TRBV19 and TRBJ1-2; a weak D match, TRBD1 (5 bases). The V gene's germline CDR1 is LNHDA and CDR2 SQIVND (reference sequence). This CDR3 comprises 15 residues. V shed 6 bases and J shed 3 bases, with 17 bases lying between them. In nucleotides, the CDR3 is TGTGCCAGTAGACATCCGGGACGTTTATACTATGGCTACACCTTC. Translating gives CASRHPGRLYYGYTF. The full variable domain, rest sourced from reference TRBV19 and TRBJ1-2, is DGGITQSPKYLFRKEGQNVTLSCEQNLNHDAMYWYRQDPGQGLRLIYYSQIVNDFQKGDIAEGYSVSREKKESFPLTVTSAQKNPTAFYLCASRHPGRLYYGYTFGSGTRLTVV.

This clone has just one count. This chain joins TRBV13 and TRBJ2-3; possible D gene TRBD1, 5 bases. The CDR3 spans 14 residues. The germline V and J ends were trimmed by 2 bases and 4 bases, with 10 bases remaining between them. Looked up from germline, CDR1 is PRHDT and CDR2 is FYEKMQ (reference sequence). CDR3 nucleotides: TGTGCCAGCAGCTTAAGGGTCAGGGCAGATACGCAGTATTTT. It codes for CASSLRVRADTQYF.

The V call is TRBV6-6, the J call TRBJ1-1; 8 bases line up with TRBD1. This CDR3 spans 14 amino acids. The V gene's germline CDR1 is MNHNY and CDR2 SVGAGI (reference sequence). V lost 5 bases to trimming and J lost 1 base; unmatched junction nucleotides: 3. This CDR3 reads CASSRTGWNTEAFF. For the CDR3, the DNA is TGTGCCAGCAGTCGGACAGGGTGGAACACTGAAGCTTTCTTT.

The CDR3 sequence is CASSGSLGNQPQHF. DNA of the CDR3: TGTGCCAGCAGTGGCTCGTTGGGCAATCAGCCCCAGCATTTT. The chain recombines TRBV2 with TRBJ1-5; D not resolved. The V end lost 4 bases, the J end lost 2 bases, and 9 bases lay between the germline ends. The germline V gene encodes CDR1 SNHLY and CDR2 FYNNEI. The CDR3 has 14 amino acids.

CDR3 sequence reads: CASSFRGAFTDTQYF. DNA for the CDR3: TGCGCCAGCAGCTTTCGGGGCGCTTTCACAGATACGCAGTATTTT. The chain links TRBV5-1 to TRBJ2-3; the D call may be TRBD1 or TRBD2 (5 bases each). The CDR3 is made up of 15 amino acids. Trimming cost V 2 bases and J 2 bases, with 12 bases left between them. The V gene's germline CDR1 is SGHRS and CDR2 YFSETQ.

The V call is TRBV4-1, the J call TRBJ1-5; 7 bases are a match to TRBD1. CDR1 and CDR2 from the germline V gene are MGHRA and YSYEKL. The CDR3 sequence is 15 residues long. The ends lost 2 bases at V and 4 bases at J; junction bases unmatched: 5. In nucleotides, the CDR3 is TGCGCCAGCAGCCAATCCAGACAGGGTAATCAGCCCCAGCATTTT. Protein: CASSQSRQGNQPQHF.

This clone was detected once. V and J are TRBV25-1 and TRBJ2-3; D gene ambiguous. Germline V CDR1 and CDR2: MGHDK, SYGVNS. The V end was cut by 5 bases, the J end by 2 bases, with 2 bases between. The CDR3 length is 11 residues. The CDR3 loop reads CASSYTDTQYF. The CDR3 DNA sequence: TGTGCCAGCAGTTACACAGATACGCAGTATTTT.

The CDR3 reads CASRPGGSYEQYF. The CDR3 DNA sequence: TGTGCCAGCCGCCCGGGGGGCTCCTACGAGCAGTACTTC. This chain joins TRBV6-5 and TRBJ2-7, with 7 bases identical to TRBD2. The V segment lost 8 bases and the J segment 0 bases; nucleotides outside the gene matches: 4. This CDR3 contains 13 residues. Per the germline V gene, CDR1 is MNHEY and CDR2 is SVGAGI.

The rearrangement joins TRBV7-9 to TRBJ2-1; 7 bases are shared with TRBD2. The CDR3 loop spans 15 amino acids. Germline assignment: CDR1 SEHNR and CDR2 FQNEAQ (reference sequence). With V trimmed by 4 bases and J by 2 bases, 5 bases remained unmatched. CDR3 region: CASSSLSGTYNEQFF. The CDR3 region has the DNA TGTGCCAGCAGCTCGTTGAGCGGGACCTACAATGAGCAGTTCTTC.

The chain has TRBV6-5 and TRBJ1-1; D is uncertain. Germline V gives CDR1 MNHEY, CDR2 SVGAGI. Trimming pared 0 bases from V and 3 bases from J, leaving 14 bases between. The length of the CDR3 is 16 residues. The CDR3 here is CASSYSMRDLHTEAFF. The CDR3 DNA sequence: TGTGCCAGCAGTTACTCGATGCGAGATCTTCACACTGAAGCTTTCTTT.

The chain has TRBV5-6 and TRBJ1-6, with 12 positions matching TRBD1. The CDR3 is made up of 16 amino acids. Germline V gene lookup returns CDR1 SGHDT and CDR2 YYEEEE. V shed 4 bases, J shed 5 bases, and the junction held 4 bases outside the gene matches. The CDR3 here is CASSRDRGRDNSPLHF. The CDR3 nucleotides are TGTGCCAGCAGCAGGGACAGGGGGCGAGATAATTCACCCCTCCACTTT. Complete variable domain (other parts from reference TRBV5-6 and TRBJ1-6): DAGVTQSPTHLIKTRGQQVTLRCSPKSGHDTVSWYQQALGQGPQFIFQYYEEEERQRGNFPDRFSGHQFPNYSSELNVNALLLGDSALYLCASSRDRGRDNSPLHFGNGTRLTVT.